This T cell receptor (beta chain) was sequenced for a study of blood T cell repertoires in COVID-19 (dated by TCRdb to between 2020 and 2021). Study-level background: For ImmuneRACE Cohort 3, a participant was defined as recovered based on two consecutive negative NP/OP PCR tests, clearance by a healthcare professional, or resolution of symptoms. Sample metadata almost always included a de-identified subject ID, COVID-19 status, age in years and sex. The collaborator samples originated in the United States, Italy and Spain and spanned the acute and convalescent phases of COVID-19. Samples were obtained from the ongoing ImmuneRACE study (first 160 participants) and from 1,254 subjects provided by 6 global collaborators. The dataset comprised deeply sampled blood TCRbeta repertoires from subjects exposed to, actively infected with, or recovered from COVID-19. The prospective study material was composed of cDNA or gDNA derived from T cells, B-cell-depleted T cells, or PBMCs. A freely available public database, intended as a resource for researchers studying the immune response to SARS-CoV-2, is where the repertoires were released. Where HLA class I and class II types were available, the types were taken from metadata supplied by the sample provider, not from assay-based typing. The study at large found these results: The quantity of clinical and demographic metadata differed by source and by participant and was supplied without curation.

TCRbeta CDR3 regions were amplified from genomic DNA using the immunoSEQ Assay, a bias-controlled multiplex PCR. The paper's data handling went like this. The number of nucleated cells in each sample was estimated by amplification of reference gene primers within the assay. Sequence reads were collapsed and filtered to measure the absolute abundance of every unique TCRbeta CDR3 rearrangement. Productive Simpson clonality was computed per sample as the square root of Simpson's diversity index over productive rearrangements. The clones in this table, taken by TCRdb from immuneACCESS, are in-frame only. Not every clone is retained; where verified, under half of the shortfall comes from an unresolved V gene, and the cause of the rest is unknown. For V, J and clone size, that table is used; D and trimming come from the DNA. Present in this sample are about 210,000 clones, about 88% of which were seen just once. About 22% of the sample goes to the ten largest clones.

Participants in the prospective study were enrolled through a virtual design, were aged 18 to 89 years, and lived in roughly 25 United States geographic areas. Cohort assignment in the prospective study relied on participant-reported clinical history from a screening survey and a study questionnaire. Each participant in the prospective study had whole blood, serum and a nasopharyngeal or oropharyngeal swab collected by mobile phlebotomists. Participants in the prospective study had the option to provide additional blood draws and questionnaires over an approximately 2-month period. Prospective study blood samples were shipped either frozen or at room temperature before DNA extraction. To note about this clone: Its antigen remains undetermined. No much larger clone is present one base from it, and per-base qualities are unavailable.

V sheds 11 bases and J sheds 7 bases, leaving 15 bases between their ends. CDR1 and CDR2 are read off the germline V gene as SNHLY and FYNNEI. There are 12 amino acids in the CDR3, from cysteine to phenylalanine inclusive. Only the CDR3 DNA is retained, 36 bases long and in frame from the first base. The TCR sequence derives from a middle-aged woman in a cohort exposed to, infected with or recovered from COVID-19 (not recorded which). The sequence joins TRBV2 to TRBJ2-1; TRBD1 is possibly the D segment (6 matching bases). The sample consisted of PBMCs or T cells enriched from blood (not recorded which). CDR3 region: CARGHRNNEQFF. The DNA is TGTGCCCGGGGACACCGGAATAATGAGCAGTTCTTC.